This TCR beta chain was obtained from a study of technical replicates of blood from a handful of donors. The table came from immunoSEQ multiplex PCR; TCRdb's copy has only in-frame clones and leaves some out. The sample includes 60,000 to 75,000 clones, nearly 98% seen only once; the top ten take about 0.31%. Trimming pared 3 bases from V and 1 base from J, leaving 8 bases between. Germline V gene data show CDR1 as SNHLY and CDR2 as FYNNEI. This CDR3 is 14 amino acids long. This sequence originates from a human donor in good health. Sequenced input: T cells isolated from PBMCs. The chain has TRBV2 and TRBJ2-3, with a tentative D call TRBD2 (6 bases). For the CDR3, the DNA is TGTGCCAGCAGTGACCTAGCGCGCACAGATACGCAGTATTTT. This gives the protein CASSDLARTDTQYF.